The TCR beta chain under discussion was sequenced for a study of control samples from healthy donors and cancer patients. Only a few counts were recorded for this clone. V was cut by 4 bases and J by 6 bases, with 15 bases left in between. Looked up from germline, CDR1 is SQVTM and CDR2 is ANQGSEA. CDR3 length: 13 residues. The method was immunoSEQ multiplex PCR; TCRdb's version includes in-frame clones alone and lacks a portion of them. This sample has just over 150,000 clones; about 87% occur once, and the top ten carry around 12%. This chain joins TRBV29-1 and TRBJ1-1, with D unresolved. This receptor was taken from a man aged 25 to 40 in good health. The specimen sequenced was blood. The CDR3 DNA reads as TGCAGCGTTGGAGCAGCCCCTCGAGCTGAAGCTTTCTTT. Its translation is CSVGAAPRAEAFF.